These 16 T cell receptor beta chains share one sample of origin, sequenced in a study of cytomegalovirus exposure and HLA in healthy donors (dated by TCRdb to about 2017). Libraries were built with the immunoSEQ multiplex PCR assay. For the multiplex PCR, a mixture combining 60 forward primers for TCR Vbeta segments and 13 reverse primers for TCR Jbeta segments was used. TCRdb holds this immuneACCESS table with in-frame rearrangements only. Some clones are missing; in checked studies, unresolved V genes explain under half, and the rest has no known cause. The sample has 150,000 to 250,000 clones on record, around 78% of them singletons. Approximately 2.1% of the sample goes to the ten largest clones. Sequencing input: PBMCs. All receptors come from a man in his thirties or forties in good health and CMV-seronegative.

This chain joins TRBV5-6 and TRBJ2-1; TRBD2 is a possible D gene (6 bases). CDR1 and CDR2 from the germline V gene are SGHDT and YYEEEE. Trimming left V 6 bases short and J 3 bases short, with 16 bases between. The length of the CDR3 is 15 residues. CDR3 nucleotides: TGTGCCAGCACCCACTCGGGTAGCGGCTACAATGAGCAGTTCTTC. Protein sequence: CASTHSGSGYNEQFF.

The rearrangement joins TRBV9 to TRBJ1-4, with D hard to call. With 2 bases removed from V and 7 bases from J, the gap between germline ends came to 15 bases. The CDR3 has 15 residues. The V gene's germline CDR1 is SGDLS and CDR2 YYNGEE. The CDR3 protein is CASSVTSGPGEKLFF. The CDR3 DNA reads TGTGCCAGCAGCGTGACCTCTGGGCCTGGTGAAAAACTGTTTTTT.

The J gene is TRBJ1-1, the V gene TRBV9, with D possibly being TRBD1 (5 bases). V lost 3 bases to trimming and J lost 8 bases, with 11 bases between them. Per the germline V gene, CDR1 is SGDLS and CDR2 is YYNGEE. The CDR3 is 12 amino acids. The CDR3 protein is CASSDGGVEAFF. The CDR3 nucleotides read TGTGCCAGCAGCGACGGGGGGGTGGAAGCTTTCTTT.

The rearrangement joins TRBV19 to TRBJ1-1, with 7 positions matching TRBD1. CDR1 is LNHDA and CDR2 is SQIVND in the germline V gene (reference sequence). This CDR3 is 13 amino acids long. Losses at the gene ends were 7 bases for V and 6 bases for J; bases not matched to a gene: 8. The CDR3 is CASIRQGAAEAFF. The CDR3 DNA sequence: TGTGCCAGTATCCGACAGGGAGCCGCTGAAGCTTTCTTT.

This sequence joins TRBV4-2 and TRBJ2-3; 11 bases agree with TRBD2. Germline-derived CDR1 and CDR2 are LGHNA and YNFKEQ. The CDR3 length is 19 residues. V dropped 1 base and J dropped 2; count of bases not matched to a gene: 11. The CDR3, as DNA: TGTGCCAGCAGCCAAGTTGGGCGACTAGCGGGGACCAACACAGATACGCAGTATTTT. It codes for CASSQVGRLAGTNTDTQYF.

The chain is built from TRBV6-5 and TRBJ2-1, with TRBD2 identical over 8 bases. This CDR3 comprises 16 residues. The germline V gene encodes CDR1 MNHEY and CDR2 SVGAGI. Losses at the gene ends were 4 bases for V and 3 bases for J; bases not matched to a gene: 8. The CDR3 loop is CASSSLIAGHYNEQFF. DNA for the CDR3: TGTGCCAGCAGTTCCCTTATAGCGGGACACTACAATGAGCAGTTCTTC.

This chain uses TRBV2 with TRBJ2-5; 9 bases align to TRBD2. This CDR3 is 15 amino acids long. Germline trimming cut 10 bases from V and 5 bases from J; bases unmatched to any gene: 14. Germline V gives CDR1 SNHLY, CDR2 FYNNEI. Here the CDR3 reads CATLEVAGVQETQYF. Here the CDR3 DNA reads TGTGCCACTCTTGAGGTAGCGGGAGTCCAGGAGACCCAGTACTTC.

The chain couples TRBV27 to TRBJ1-2; D remains unclear. Germline values: CDR1 MNHEY, CDR2 SMNVEV (reference sequence). V was cut by 3 bases and J by 4 bases, with 9 bases left in between. CDR3 length equals 13 residues. In nucleotides, the CDR3 is TGTGCCAGCAGTTTTGGGCAGTCCTATGGCTACACCTTC. It codes for CASSFGQSYGYTF.

The chain is built from TRBV27 and TRBJ1-1, with 8 bases matching TRBD1. The CDR3 sequence is 15 residues long. Germline CDR1 and CDR2: MNHEY and SMNVEV (reference sequence). V lost 3 bases and J lost 4; bases outside the gene matches: 7. The CDR3 here is CASSLGAGGGTEAFF. CDR3 DNA: TGTGCCAGCAGTTTGGGGGCAGGGGGCGGCACTGAAGCTTTCTTT.

V and J are TRBV29-1 and TRBJ2-7; possible D gene TRBD1, 6 bases. The V end lost 3 bases, the J end lost 2 bases, and 11 bases lay between the germline ends. In germline, CDR1 is SQVTM, CDR2 ANQGSEA. The CDR3 length is 13 residues. The CDR3 region is CSVETGRPYEQYF. Here the CDR3 DNA reads TGCAGCGTTGAGACAGGAAGACCCTACGAGCAGTACTTC.

The rearrangement links TRBV11-2 to TRBJ1-6; TRBD1 matches at 10 bases. The trim removed 6 bases at V and 10 bases at J, leaving 9 bases unmatched. The length of the CDR3 is 15 residues. Germline CDR1 SGHAT, CDR2 FQNNGV. Here the CDR3 DNA reads TGTGCCAGCAGACCAACCGGGACAGGGGACTCACCCCTCCACTTT. Amino acid sequence: CASRPTGTGDSPLHF.

The genes are TRBV2 and TRBJ2-1, with TRBD2 as a possible D gene (5 bases). The V end was cut by 8 bases, the J end by 6 bases, with 17 bases between. The germline gives CDR1 SNHLY, CDR2 FYNNEI. This CDR3 spans 14 amino acids. The CDR3 is CASSLGEQLNEQFF. The CDR3 DNA sequence: TGTGCCAGCTCCCTGGGAGAGCAGCTCAATGAGCAGTTCTTC.

This clone was seen a few times. This rearrangement joins TRBV4-2 to TRBJ2-3, with D possibly matching TRBD1 (5 bases). The V gene lost 0 bases and the J gene lost 3 bases, with 16 bases spanning the gap. The germline V gene has CDR1 LGHNA and CDR2 YNFKEQ. The CDR3 is 17 amino acids. The CDR3 region is CASSQDGSGKGTDTQYF. CDR3 in DNA: TGTGCCAGCAGCCAAGACGGGTCAGGGAAAGGGACAGATACGCAGTATTTT.

This chain links TRBV19 with TRBJ2-1; TRBD2 aligns across 8 bases. CDR1 and CDR2 (germline): LNHDA, SQIVND (reference sequence). The CDR3 spans 15 residues. V shed 4 bases, J shed 3 bases, and the junction held 5 bases outside the gene matches. Written as DNA, the CDR3 is TGTGCCAGTAGTAACTTAGCGGGAATCTACAATGAGCAGTTCTTC. Amino acids: CASSNLAGIYNEQFF.

This chain links TRBV5-4 with TRBJ2-1; 9 bases match TRBD1. The CDR3 is 16 amino acids. In germline, CDR1 is SGHNT, CDR2 YYREEE (reference sequence). The J segment lost 4 bases and the V segment lost 0 bases, leaving 5 bases of the junction unmatched. The CDR3, as DNA: TGTGCCAGCAGCTTGGTCGGGACAGGGACATACAATGAGCAGTTCTTC. Encoded protein: CASSLVGTGTYNEQFF. The full variable domain, with the rest looked up from reference TRBV5-4 and TRBJ2-1, is ETGVTQSPTHLIKTRGQQVTLRCSSQSGHNTVSWYQQALGQGPQFIFQYYREEENGRGNFPPRFSGLQFPNYSSELNVNALELDDSALYLCASSLVGTGTYNEQFFGPGTRLTVL.

As concerns this clone: Compared with germline, one end of the junction differs, possibly owing to a read error. This chain connects TRBV28 to TRBJ2-7, with 10 bases aligning to TRBD2. Germline lookup yields CDR1 MDHEN and CDR2 SYDVKM. The CDR3 loop spans 15 amino acids. CDR3 DNA sequence: TGTGCCAGCTGGGGTACTAGCGGGACCTCCCACGAGCAGTACTTC. Amino acids: CASWGTSGTSHEQYF. Full variable domain (rest looked up from reference TRBV28 and TRBJ2-7): DVKVTQSSRYLVKRTGEKVFLECVQDMDHENMFWYRQDPGLGLRLIYFSYDVKMKEKGDIPEGYSVSREKKERFSLILESASTNQTSMYLCASWGTSGTSHEQYFGPGTRLTVT.